Each of the 9 T cell receptor beta chains below was sequenced from the same sample in a study of T cell repertoires in breast cancer. An expanded emulsion RT-PCR with primers for all TCR V genes paired CD8+ T cell chains. Blocking oligonucleotides added to a second nested PCR suppressed unpaired genes. TCRdb recomputed calls from the emulsion pairing reads with MiXCR, one row per CDR3 protein. Of about 40,000 distinct CDR3 sequences in the sample, 45% to 50% are singletons; the top ten hold 60%. The sequencing input was CD8+ T cells. These receptors were obtained from a pool of human donors with breast cancer or a healthy control (not recorded which).

CDR3 sequence: CSAWWTGGSAFF. CDR3 nucleotide sequence: TGCAGTGCTTGGTGGACAGGGGGTAGTGCTTTCTTT. The genes are TRBV20-1 and TRBJ1-1; 10 bases line up with TRBD1. V shed 5 bases and J 11 bases; nucleotides not matched to a gene: 8. The CDR3 totals 12 residues. The germline V gene encodes CDR1 DFQATT and CDR2 SNEGSKA (reference sequence).

This clonotype was recorded a few times. The chain carries TRBV7-2 and TRBJ2-3, with D maybe TRBD2 (6 bases). From germline, CDR1 is SGHTA and CDR2 FQGNSA. V dropped 6 bases and J dropped 2 bases, with 18 bases sitting between them. The CDR3 runs to 16 residues. The CDR3 DNA follows: TGTGCCAGCAGTCAGGCGGGGTCCGTCGCCACAGATACGCAGTATTTT. Amino acids: CASSQAGSVATDTQYF.

This clonotype was recorded once. The chain combines TRBV6-5 with TRBJ2-1; the D gene is possibly TRBD2 (6 bases). Germline V gene sequence: CDR1 MNHEY, CDR2 SVGAGI. Trimming cost V 4 bases and J 5 bases, with 12 bases left between them. This CDR3 is 14 amino acids long. The CDR3 reads CASSWGERNNEQFF. In DNA, the CDR3 is TGTGCCAGCAGTTGGGGGGAAAGGAACAATGAGCAGTTCTTC.

This chain connects TRBV4-1 to TRBJ2-1; D gene uncertain. Germline V CDR1 and CDR2: MGHRA, YSYEKL. V lost 1 base and J lost 9, with 10 bases in between. The CDR3 sequence is 13 residues long. CDR3 loop: CASSQAGVSEQFF. The DNA of the CDR3 is TGCGCCAGCAGCCAAGCGGGCGTTAGTGAGCAGTTCTTC.

A note on this clonotype: A read error may be the cause here, since a much bigger clone is one base away. J is TRBJ2-1 and V is TRBV6-2 or TRBV6-3; perhaps TRBD2 as D (5 bases). Germline loops: CDR1 MNHEY, CDR2 SVGEGT. This CDR3 region has 15 residues. The CDR3 sequence is CASSQSGPSYDEQFF. The CDR3 DNA is TGTGCCAGCAGTCAAAGCGGCCCCTCCTACGATGAGCAGTTCTTC.

V and J are TRBV7-9 and TRBJ2-1; tentative D call: TRBD2 (5 bases). Germline assignment: CDR1 SEHNR and CDR2 FQNEAQ (reference sequence). V lost 1 base and J lost 5, with 9 bases in between. The CDR3 runs to 14 residues. The CDR3 region has the DNA TGTGCCAGCAGCTTAGAGGCAGCGGACAATGAGCAGTTCTTC. It is translated as CASSLEAADNEQFF.

This chain connects TRBV15 to TRBJ2-7; a weak D match, TRBD1 (5 bases). This CDR3 has 14 residues. The germline V gene has CDR1 LNHNV and CDR2 YYDKDF (reference sequence). V was clipped by 0 bases and J by 2 bases, with 8 bases between them. CDR3 amino acids: CATSREQDTYEQYF. DNA of the CDR3: TGTGCCACCAGCAGAGAACAGGACACCTACGAGCAGTACTTC.

This clonotype was counted a few times. V is TRBV30 and J is TRBJ2-7; D unresolved. The CDR3 is 12 residues long. The ends were cut back, 0 bases at V and 6 bases at J, with 9 bases in the middle. Germline loops: CDR1 GTSNPN, CDR2 SVGIG (reference sequence). The CDR3 here is CAWSVMRGEQYF. The CDR3 bases are TGTGCCTGGAGTGTAATGCGAGGCGAGCAGTACTTC.

This sequence joins TRBV11-2 and TRBJ1-4; tentatively, D is TRBD1 (6 bases). The V gene's germline CDR1 is SGHAT and CDR2 FQNNGV. V was pared by 4 bases and J by 10 bases, with 19 bases between. The CDR3 is made up of 15 amino acids. CDR3 sequence reads: CASSSTGGGAVKLFF. DNA for the CDR3: TGTGCCAGCAGCTCGACAGGTGGAGGTGCGGTAAAACTGTTTTTT.